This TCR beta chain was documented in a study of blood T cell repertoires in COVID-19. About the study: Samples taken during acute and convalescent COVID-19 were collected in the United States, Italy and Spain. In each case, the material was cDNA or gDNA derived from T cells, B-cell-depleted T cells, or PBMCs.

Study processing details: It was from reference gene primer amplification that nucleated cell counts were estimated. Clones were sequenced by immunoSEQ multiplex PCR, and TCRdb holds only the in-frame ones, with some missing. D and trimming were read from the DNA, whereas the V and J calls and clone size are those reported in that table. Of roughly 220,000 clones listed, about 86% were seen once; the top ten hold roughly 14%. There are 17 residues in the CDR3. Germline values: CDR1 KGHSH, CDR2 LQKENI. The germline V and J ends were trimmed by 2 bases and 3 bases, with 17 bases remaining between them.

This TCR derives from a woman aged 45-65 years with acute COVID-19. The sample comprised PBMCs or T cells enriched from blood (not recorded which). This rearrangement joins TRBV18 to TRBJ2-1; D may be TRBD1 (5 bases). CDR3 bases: TGTGCCAGCTCACCAGTCGCGCCCGACAGCGTCTACAATGAGCAGTTCTTC. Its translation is CASSPVAPDSVYNEQFF.